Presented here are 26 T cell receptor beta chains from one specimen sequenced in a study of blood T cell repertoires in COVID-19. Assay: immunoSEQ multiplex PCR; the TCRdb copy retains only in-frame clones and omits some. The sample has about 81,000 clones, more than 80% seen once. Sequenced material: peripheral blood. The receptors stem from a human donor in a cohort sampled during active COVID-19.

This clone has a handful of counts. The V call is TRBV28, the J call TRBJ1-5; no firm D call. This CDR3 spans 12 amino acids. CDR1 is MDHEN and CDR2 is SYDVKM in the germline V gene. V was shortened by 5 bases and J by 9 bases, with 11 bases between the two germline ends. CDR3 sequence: CASSLPGLPQHF. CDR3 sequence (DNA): TGTGCCAGCAGTCTCCCGGGGTTGCCCCAGCATTTT.

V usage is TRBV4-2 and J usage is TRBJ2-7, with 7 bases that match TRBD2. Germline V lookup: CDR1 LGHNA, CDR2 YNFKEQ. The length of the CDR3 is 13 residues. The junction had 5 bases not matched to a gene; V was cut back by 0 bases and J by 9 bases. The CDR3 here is CASSQDHGGVQYF. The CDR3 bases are TGTGCCAGCAGCCAAGATCATGGGGGGGTGCAGTACTTC.

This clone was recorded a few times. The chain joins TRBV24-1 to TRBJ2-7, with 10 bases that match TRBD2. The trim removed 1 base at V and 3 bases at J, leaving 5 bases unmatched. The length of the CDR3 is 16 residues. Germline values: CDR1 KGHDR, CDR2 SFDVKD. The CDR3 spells CATSDFLWTSGYEQYF. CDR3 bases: TGTGCCACCAGTGATTTCCTTTGGACTAGCGGCTACGAGCAGTACTTC.

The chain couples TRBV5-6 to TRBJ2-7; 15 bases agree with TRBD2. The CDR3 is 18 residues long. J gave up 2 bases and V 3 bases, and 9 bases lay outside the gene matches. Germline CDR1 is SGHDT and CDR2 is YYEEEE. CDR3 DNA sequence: TGTGCCAGCAGCTGGGGGACTAGCGGGGGGCGACCGACCTACGAGCAGTACTTC. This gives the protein CASSWGTSGGRPTYEQYF.

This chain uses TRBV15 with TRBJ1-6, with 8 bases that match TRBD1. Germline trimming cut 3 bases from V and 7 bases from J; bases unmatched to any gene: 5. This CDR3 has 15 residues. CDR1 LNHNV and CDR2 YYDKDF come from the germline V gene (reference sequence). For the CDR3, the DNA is TGTGCCACCAGCAGGGACAGGGTGGACAATTCACCCCTCCACTTT. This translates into CATSRDRVDNSPLHF.

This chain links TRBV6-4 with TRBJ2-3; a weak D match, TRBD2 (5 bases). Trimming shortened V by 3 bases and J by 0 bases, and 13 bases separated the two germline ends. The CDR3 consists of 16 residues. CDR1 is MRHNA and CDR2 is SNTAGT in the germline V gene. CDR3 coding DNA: TGTGCCAGCAGTGATAGGCCAGCGGTTAGCACAGATACGCAGTATTTT. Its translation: CASSDRPAVSTDTQYF.

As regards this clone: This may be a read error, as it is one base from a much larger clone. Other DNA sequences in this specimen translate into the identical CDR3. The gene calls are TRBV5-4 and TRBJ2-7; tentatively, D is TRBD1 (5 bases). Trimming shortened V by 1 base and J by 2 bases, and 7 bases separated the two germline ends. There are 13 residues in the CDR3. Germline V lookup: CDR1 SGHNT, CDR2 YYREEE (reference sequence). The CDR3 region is CASSLQGPYEQYF. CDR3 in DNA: TGTGCCAGCAGCTTGCAGGGCCCCTACGAGCAGTACTTC.

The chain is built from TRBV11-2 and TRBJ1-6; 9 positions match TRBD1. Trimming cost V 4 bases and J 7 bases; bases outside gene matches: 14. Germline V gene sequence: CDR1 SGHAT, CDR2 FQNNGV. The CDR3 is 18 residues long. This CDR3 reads CASSSGADQTGGNSPLHF. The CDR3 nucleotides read TGTGCCAGCAGCTCCGGCGCCGATCAAACAGGGGGCAATTCACCCCTCCACTTT.

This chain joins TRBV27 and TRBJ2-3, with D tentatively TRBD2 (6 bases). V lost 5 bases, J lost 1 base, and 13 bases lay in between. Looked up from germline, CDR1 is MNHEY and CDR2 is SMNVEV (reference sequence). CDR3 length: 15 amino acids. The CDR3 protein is CASSAGWGGTDTQYF. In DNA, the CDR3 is TGTGCCAGCAGTGCAGGGTGGGGGGGCACAGATACGCAGTATTTT.

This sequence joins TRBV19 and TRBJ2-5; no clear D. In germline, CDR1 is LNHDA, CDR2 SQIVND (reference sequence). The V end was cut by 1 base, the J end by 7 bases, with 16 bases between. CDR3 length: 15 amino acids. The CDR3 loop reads CASSIARVPPGTQYF. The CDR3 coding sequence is TGTGCCAGTAGTATAGCCCGGGTCCCCCCGGGGACCCAGTACTTC.

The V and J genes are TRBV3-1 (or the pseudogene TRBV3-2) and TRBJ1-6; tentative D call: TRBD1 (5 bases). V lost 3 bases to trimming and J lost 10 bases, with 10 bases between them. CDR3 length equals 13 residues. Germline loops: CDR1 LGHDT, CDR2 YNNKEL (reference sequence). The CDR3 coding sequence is TGTGCCAGCAGCCAGAGGGGAGGCTCACCCCTCCACTTT. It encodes CASSQRGGSPLHF.

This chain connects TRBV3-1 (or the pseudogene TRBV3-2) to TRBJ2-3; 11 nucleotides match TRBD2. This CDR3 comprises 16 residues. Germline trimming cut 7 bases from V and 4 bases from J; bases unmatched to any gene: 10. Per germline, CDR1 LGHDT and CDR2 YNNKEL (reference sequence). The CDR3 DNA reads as TGTGCCAGCACCAAAGCCCCTAGCGGGGGGCCAGATACGCAGTATTTT. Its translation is CASTKAPSGGPDTQYF.

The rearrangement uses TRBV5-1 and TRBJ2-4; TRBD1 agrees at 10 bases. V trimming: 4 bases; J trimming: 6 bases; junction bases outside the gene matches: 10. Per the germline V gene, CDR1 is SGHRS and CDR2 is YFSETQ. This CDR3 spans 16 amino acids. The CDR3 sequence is CASSSRQGALGNIQYF. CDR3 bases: TGCGCCAGCAGCAGCCGACAGGGGGCGTTGGGAAACATTCAGTACTTC.

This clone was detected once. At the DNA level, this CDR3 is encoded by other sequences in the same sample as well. The CDR3 region is CASSVGGGNTGELFF. The CDR3, as DNA: TGTGCCAGCAGCGTGGGAGGGGGAAACACCGGGGAGCTGTTTTTT. The gene calls are TRBV9 and TRBJ2-2, with D perhaps matching TRBD2 (7 bases). This CDR3 is built from 15 residues. The V end was cut by 2 bases, the J end by 2 bases, with 10 bases between. Germline CDR1 reads SGDLS; CDR2 reads YYNGEE. The full variable domain, with the rest looked up from reference TRBV9 and TRBJ2-2, is DSGVTQTPKHLITATGQRVTLRCSPRSGDLSVYWYQQSLDQGLQFLIQYYNGEERAKGNILERFSAQQFPDLHSELNLSSLELGDSALYFCASSVGGGNTGELFFGEGSRLTVL.

The chain's CDR3 is CASSAGPLSTDTQYF. The CDR3 coding sequence is TGTGCCAGCAGCGCGGGACCGCTAAGCACAGATACGCAGTATTTT. The chain employs TRBV7-9 and TRBJ2-3, with a tentative D call TRBD2 (6 bases). CDR3 length equals 15 residues. Trimming left V 5 bases short and J 0 bases short, with 12 bases between. Germline-derived CDR1 and CDR2 are SEHNR and FQNEAQ (reference sequence). The entire variable domain, with the rest obtained from reference TRBV7-9 and TRBJ2-3, is as follows: DTGVSQNPRHKITKRGQNVTFRCDPISEHNRLYWYRQTLGQGPEFLTYFQNEAQLEKSRLLSDRFSAERPKGSFSTLEIQRTEQGDSAMYLCASSAGPLSTDTQYFGPGTRLTVL.

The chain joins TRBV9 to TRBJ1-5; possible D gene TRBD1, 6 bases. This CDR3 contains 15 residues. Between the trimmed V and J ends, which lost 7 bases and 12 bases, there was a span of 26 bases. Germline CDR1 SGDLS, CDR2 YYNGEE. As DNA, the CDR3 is TGTGCCAGCGCGGCAGTCTGGGGGCCCCCGGGCCTCCAGCATTTT. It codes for CASAAVWGPPGLQHF. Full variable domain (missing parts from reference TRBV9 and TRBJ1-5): DSGVTQTPKHLITATGQRVTLRCSPRSGDLSVYWYQQSLDQGLQFLIQYYNGEERAKGNILERFSAQQFPDLHSELNLSSLELGDSALYFCASAAVWGPPGLQHFGDGTRLSIL.

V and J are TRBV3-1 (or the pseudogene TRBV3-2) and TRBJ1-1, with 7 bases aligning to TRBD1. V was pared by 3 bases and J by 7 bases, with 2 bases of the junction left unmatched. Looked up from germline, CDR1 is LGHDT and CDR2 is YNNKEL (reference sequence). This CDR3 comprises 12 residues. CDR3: CASSQGQLEAFF. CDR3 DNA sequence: TGTGCCAGCAGCCAGGGACAGCTTGAAGCTTTCTTT.

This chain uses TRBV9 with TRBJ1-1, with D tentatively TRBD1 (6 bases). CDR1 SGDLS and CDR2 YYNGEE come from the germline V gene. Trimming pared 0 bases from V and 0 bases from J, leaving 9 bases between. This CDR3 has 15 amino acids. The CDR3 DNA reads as TGTGCCAGCAGCGTAGCCGGGGACATGAACACTGAAGCTTTCTTT. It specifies CASSVAGDMNTEAFF.

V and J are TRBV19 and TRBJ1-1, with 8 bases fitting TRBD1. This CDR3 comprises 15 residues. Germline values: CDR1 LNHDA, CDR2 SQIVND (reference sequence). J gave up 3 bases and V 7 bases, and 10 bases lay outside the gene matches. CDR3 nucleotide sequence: TGTGCCAGTAAGGACAGGGAACGATTATACACTGAAGCTTTCTTT. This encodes CASKDRERLYTEAFF.

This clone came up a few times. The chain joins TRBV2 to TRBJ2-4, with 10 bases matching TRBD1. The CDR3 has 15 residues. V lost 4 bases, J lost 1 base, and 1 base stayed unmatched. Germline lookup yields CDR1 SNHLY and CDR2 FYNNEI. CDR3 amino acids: CASSGQGAAKNIQYF. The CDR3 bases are TGTGCCAGCAGTGGACAGGGGGCCGCCAAAAACATTCAGTACTTC.

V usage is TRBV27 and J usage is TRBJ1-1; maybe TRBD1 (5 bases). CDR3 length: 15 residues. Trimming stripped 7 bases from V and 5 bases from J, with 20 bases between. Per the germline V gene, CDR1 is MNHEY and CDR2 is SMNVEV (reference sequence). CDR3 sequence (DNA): TGTGCCAGCACCCGTCCTGGGGCGGTTGGGACTGAAGCTTTCTTT. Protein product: CASTRPGAVGTEAFF.

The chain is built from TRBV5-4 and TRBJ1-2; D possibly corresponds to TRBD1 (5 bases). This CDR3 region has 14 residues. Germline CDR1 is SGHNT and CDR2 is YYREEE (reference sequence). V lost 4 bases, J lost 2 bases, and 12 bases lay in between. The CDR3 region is CASSREGRNYGYTF. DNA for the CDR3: TGTGCCAGCAGCCGGGAGGGGCGAAACTATGGCTACACCTTC. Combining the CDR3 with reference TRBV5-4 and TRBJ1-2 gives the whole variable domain ETGVTQSPTHLIKTRGQQVTLRCSSQSGHNTVSWYQQALGQGPQFIFQYYREEENGRGNFPPRFSGLQFPNYSSELNVNALELDDSALYLCASSREGRNYGYTFGSGTRLTVV.

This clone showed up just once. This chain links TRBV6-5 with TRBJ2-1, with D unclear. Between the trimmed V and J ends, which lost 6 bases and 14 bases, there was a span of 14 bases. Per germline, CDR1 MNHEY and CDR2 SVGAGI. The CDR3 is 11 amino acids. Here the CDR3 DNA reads TGTGCCAGCAGGGCATCTAGGTACAAGTTCTTC. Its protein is CASRASRYKFF.

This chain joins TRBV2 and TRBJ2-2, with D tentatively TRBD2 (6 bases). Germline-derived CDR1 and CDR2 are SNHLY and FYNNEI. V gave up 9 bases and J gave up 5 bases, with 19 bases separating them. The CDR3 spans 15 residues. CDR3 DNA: TGTGCCAGTAGTCGTGGGGGGTATCGGACCGGGGAGCTGTTTTTT. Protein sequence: CASSRGGYRTGELFF.

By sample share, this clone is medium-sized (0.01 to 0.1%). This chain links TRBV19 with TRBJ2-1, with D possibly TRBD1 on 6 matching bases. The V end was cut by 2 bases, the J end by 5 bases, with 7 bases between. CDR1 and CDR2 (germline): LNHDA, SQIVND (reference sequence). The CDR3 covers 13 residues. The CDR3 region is CASSIRTDNEQFF. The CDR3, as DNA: TGTGCCAGTAGTATAAGGACAGACAATGAGCAGTTCTTC.

CDR3 residues: CARPSPGGADTQYF. DNA of the CDR3: TGTGCCAGACCATCACCAGGGGGAGCAGATACGCAGTATTTT. V is TRBV19 and J is TRBJ2-3; 7 nucleotides line up with TRBD1. V was pared by 9 bases and J by 4 bases, with 10 bases of the junction left unmatched. The germline gives CDR1 LNHDA, CDR2 SQIVND (reference sequence). This CDR3 is 14 amino acids long.